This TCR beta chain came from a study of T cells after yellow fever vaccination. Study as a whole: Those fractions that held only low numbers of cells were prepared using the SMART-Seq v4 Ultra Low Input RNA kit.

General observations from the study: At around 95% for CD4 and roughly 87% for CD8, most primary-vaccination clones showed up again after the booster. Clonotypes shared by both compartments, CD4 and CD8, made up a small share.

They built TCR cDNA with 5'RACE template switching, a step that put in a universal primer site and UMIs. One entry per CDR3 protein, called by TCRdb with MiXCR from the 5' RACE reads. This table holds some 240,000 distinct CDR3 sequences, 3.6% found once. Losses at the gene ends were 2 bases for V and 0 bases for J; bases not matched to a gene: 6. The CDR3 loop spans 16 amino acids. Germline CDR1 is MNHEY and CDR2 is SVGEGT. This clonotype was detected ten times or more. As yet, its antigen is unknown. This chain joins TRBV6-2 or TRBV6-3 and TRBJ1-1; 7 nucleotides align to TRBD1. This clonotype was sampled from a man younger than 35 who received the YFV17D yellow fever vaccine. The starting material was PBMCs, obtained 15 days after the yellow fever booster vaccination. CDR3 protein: CASSYDRDLMNTEAFF. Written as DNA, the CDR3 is TGTGCCAGCAGTTACGACAGGGACCTTATGAACACTGAAGCTTTCTTT.